This T cell receptor (beta chain) was observed in a study of regulatory T cells in long-lasting Graves disease. Study information: Positive TSH receptor antibodies alongside over 5 years of antithyroid drugs were what marked Graves' disease as persistent.

Arm-PCR of CDR3 regions and iRepertoire HTBI primers were used to build TCR beta libraries. TCRdb re-derived calls from the multiplex PCR reads in MiXCR, one entry per CDR3 protein. In the table there are fewer than 600,000 distinct CDR3 sequences, less than 25% of which are singletons. This clonotype was detected ten times or more. Its target is not known. With V trimmed by 6 bases and J by 2 bases, 10 bases remained unmatched. The CDR3 is 15 residues long. Time point described: persistent/refractory GD, antithyroid drugs over 5 years with positive TRAb. Researchers made the TCR library from RNA that was extracted from PBMCs. Study observations and caveats: Few sampled subjects may have lowered accuracy. Thyroid tissue was not studied; only peripheral blood was. Among persistent patients, a larger number of public clonotypes were shared (roughly 2,900) than among newly diagnosed patients (roughly 1,000).

The gene calls are TRBV12-3 or TRBV12-4 and TRBJ2-7; 7 nucleotides agree with TRBD1. This receptor was taken from a female donor with Graves disease. Sample: peripheral blood mononuclear cells (PBMCs), taken when the disease was refractory, from a patient treated with antithyroid drugs. In nucleotides, the CDR3 is TGTGCCAGCAGCCCCAGGACAGGAACGACCTACGAGCAGTACTTC. Protein sequence: CASSPRTGTTYEQYF.